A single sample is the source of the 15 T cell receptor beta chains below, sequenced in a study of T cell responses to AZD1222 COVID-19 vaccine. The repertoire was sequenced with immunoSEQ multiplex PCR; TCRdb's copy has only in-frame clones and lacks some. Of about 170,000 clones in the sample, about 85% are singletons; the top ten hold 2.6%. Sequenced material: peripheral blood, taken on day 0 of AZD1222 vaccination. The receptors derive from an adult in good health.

The CDR3: CASSQSGRTDTQYF. The CDR3 DNA sequence: TGTGCCAGCAGCCAATCCGGACGCACAGATACGCAGTATTTT. The chain joins TRBV3-1 (or the pseudogene TRBV3-2) to TRBJ2-3; D remains unclear. This CDR3 has 14 residues. Trimming shortened V by 2 bases and J by 1 base, and 7 bases separated the two germline ends. Germline V CDR1 and CDR2: LGHDT, YNNKEL (reference sequence).

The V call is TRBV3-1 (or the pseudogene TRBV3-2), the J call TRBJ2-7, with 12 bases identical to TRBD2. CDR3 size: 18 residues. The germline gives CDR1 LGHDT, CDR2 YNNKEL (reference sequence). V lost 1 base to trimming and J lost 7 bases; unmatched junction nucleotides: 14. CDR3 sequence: CASSQGSPELAGGREQYF. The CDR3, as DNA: TGTGCCAGCAGCCAAGGGTCCCCCGAACTAGCGGGAGGACGAGAGCAGTACTTC.

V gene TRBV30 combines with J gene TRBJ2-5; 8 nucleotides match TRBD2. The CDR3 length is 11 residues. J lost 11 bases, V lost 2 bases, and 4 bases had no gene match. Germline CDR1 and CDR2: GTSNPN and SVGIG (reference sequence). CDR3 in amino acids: CAWSNAGGQYF. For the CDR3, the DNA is TGTGCCTGGAGTAACGCGGGAGGACAGTACTTC.

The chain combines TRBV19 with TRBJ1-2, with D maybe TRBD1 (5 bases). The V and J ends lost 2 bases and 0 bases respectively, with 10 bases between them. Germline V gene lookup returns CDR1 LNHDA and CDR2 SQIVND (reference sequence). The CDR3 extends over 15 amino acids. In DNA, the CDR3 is TGTGCCAGTAGTATAAGTTCAGGGACTAACTATGGCTACACCTTC. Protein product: CASSISSGTNYGYTF.

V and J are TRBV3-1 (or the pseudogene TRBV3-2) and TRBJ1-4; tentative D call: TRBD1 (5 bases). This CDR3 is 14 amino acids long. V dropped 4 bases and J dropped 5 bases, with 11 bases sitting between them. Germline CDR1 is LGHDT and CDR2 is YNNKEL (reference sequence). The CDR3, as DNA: TGTGCCAGCAGCCTTAGTCAGGGCAATGAAAAACTGTTTTTT. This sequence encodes CASSLSQGNEKLFF.

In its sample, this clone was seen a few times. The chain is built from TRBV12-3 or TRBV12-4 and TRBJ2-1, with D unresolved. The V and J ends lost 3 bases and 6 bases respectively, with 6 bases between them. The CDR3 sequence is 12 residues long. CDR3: CASSFSGNEQFF. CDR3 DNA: TGTGCCAGCAGTTTCTCAGGCAATGAGCAGTTCTTC.

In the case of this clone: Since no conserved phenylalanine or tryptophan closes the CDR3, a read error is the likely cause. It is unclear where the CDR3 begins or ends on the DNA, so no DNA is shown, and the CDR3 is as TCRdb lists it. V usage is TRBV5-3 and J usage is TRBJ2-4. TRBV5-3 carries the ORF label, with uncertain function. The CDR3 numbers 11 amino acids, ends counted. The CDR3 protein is CARSGPLGNSL.

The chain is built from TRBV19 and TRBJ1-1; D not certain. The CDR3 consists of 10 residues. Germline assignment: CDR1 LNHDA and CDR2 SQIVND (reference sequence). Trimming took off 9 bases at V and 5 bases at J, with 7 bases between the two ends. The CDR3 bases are TGTGCCAGGATGAGAACTGAAGCTTTCTTT. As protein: CARMRTEAFF. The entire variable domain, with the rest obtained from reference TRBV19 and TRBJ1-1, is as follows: DGGITQSPKYLFRKEGQNVTLSCEQNLNHDAMYWYRQDPGQGLRLIYYSQIVNDFQKGDIAEGYSVSREKKESFPLTVTSAQKNPTAFYLCARMRTEAFFGQGTRLTVV.

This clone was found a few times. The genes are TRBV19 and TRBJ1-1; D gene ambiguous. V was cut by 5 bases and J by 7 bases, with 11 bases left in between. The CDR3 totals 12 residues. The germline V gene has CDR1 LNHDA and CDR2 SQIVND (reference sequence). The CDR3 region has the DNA TGTGCCAGTAGTCCCTCTTGGGGTGAAGCTTTCTTT. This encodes CASSPSWGEAFF.

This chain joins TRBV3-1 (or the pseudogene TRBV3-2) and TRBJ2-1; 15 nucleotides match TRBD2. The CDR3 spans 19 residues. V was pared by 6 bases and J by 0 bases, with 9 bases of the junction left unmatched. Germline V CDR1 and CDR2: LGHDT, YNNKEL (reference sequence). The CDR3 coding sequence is TGTGCCAGCAGTCGCGGACTAGCGGGAGGGCCGAGCTCCTACAATGAGCAGTTCTTC. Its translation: CASSRGLAGGPSSYNEQFF.

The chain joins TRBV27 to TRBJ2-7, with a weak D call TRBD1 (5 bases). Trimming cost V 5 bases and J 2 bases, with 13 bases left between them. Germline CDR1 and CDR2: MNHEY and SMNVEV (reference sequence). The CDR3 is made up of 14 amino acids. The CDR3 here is CASSTRVGPYEQYF. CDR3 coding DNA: TGTGCCAGCAGTACCAGGGTTGGCCCCTACGAGCAGTACTTC.

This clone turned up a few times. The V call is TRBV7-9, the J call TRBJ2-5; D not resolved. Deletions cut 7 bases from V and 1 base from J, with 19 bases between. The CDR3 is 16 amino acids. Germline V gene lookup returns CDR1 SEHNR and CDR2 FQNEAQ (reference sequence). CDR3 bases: TGTGCCAGCAACCGGGTCCCCTCAAGCCGCCAAGAGACCCAGTACTTC. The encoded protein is CASNRVPSSRQETQYF.

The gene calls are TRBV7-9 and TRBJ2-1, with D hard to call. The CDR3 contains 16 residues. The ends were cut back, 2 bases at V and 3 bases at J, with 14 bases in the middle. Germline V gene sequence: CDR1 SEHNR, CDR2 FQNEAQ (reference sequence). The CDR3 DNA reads TGTGCCAGCAGCTTAAGTCCGGTTCGAAGCTACAATGAGCAGTTCTTC. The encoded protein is CASSLSPVRSYNEQFF.

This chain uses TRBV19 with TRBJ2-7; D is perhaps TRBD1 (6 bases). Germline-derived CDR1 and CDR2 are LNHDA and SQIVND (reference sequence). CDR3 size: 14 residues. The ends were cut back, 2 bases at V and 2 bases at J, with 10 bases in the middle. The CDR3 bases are TGTGCCAGTAGTATACTGGACAGTCCCTACGAGCAGTACTTC. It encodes CASSILDSPYEQYF.

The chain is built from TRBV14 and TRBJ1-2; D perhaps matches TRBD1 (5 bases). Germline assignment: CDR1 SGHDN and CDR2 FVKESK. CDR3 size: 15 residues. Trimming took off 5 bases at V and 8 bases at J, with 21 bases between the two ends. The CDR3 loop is CASSAGLGIYGGYTF. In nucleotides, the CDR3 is TGTGCCAGCAGCGCGGGACTAGGGATCTATGGAGGCTACACCTTC.